This TCR beta chain was sequenced in a study of low-dose radiotherapy and immunotherapy resistance in tumors. Turning to the study itself: First-strand cDNA relied on TRAV- and TRBV-specific primers spanning alpha and beta chains.

Indicated time point: before trial treatment. The donors, trial participants, received nivolumab, ipilimumab, aspirin, low-dose cyclophosphamide and low-dose radiotherapy. The authors ran approximately 20 PCR cycles to amplify TCRs with a constant-region primer and V-primer adapter. The isolated mRNA underwent amplification through in vitro transcription. One entry per CDR3 protein results from TCRdb running MiXCR on the reads. This sample yields tens of thousands of distinct CDR3 sequences, of which about 11% are seen a single time; approximately 6.2% belongs to the top ten. This clonotype occurred many times. From germline, CDR1 is SGHTA and CDR2 FQGTGA. The ends were cut back, 5 bases at V and 2 bases at J, with 9 bases in the middle. The CDR3 runs to 13 residues.

The material was PBMCs, obtained before treatment. This sequence originates from a female donor with ovarian cancer. This chain connects TRBV7-3 to TRBJ1-1; perhaps TRBD1 as D (5 bases). CDR3 protein: CASSVDSNTEAFF. The CDR3 DNA is TGTGCCAGCAGCGTCGACAGTAACACTGAAGCTTTCTTT.